The clone carrying this T cell receptor beta chain was detected only a few times. The data originate from a study of T cells in Graves' hyperthyroidism and ophthalmopathy. There were TCR beta CDR3 regions amplified from RNA transcripts. A set of HTBI primers served as the primers for a first-round RT-PCR of the TCR CDR3. TCRdb reanalysed the multiplex PCR reads using MiXCR and keeps one entry per CDR3 protein. There are 500,000 to 600,000 distinct CDR3 sequences in the sample; approximately 16% occur only once, and approximately 18% lies in the top ten. This TCR derives from a woman between 18 and 29 years old with Graves' hyperthyroidism. The sequencing sample was made of blood.

The CDR3 region is CASSLTAGSYNSPLHF. Here the CDR3 DNA reads TGTGCCAGCAGTTTAACGGCTGGCTCCTATAATTCACCCCTCCACTTT. The chain recombines TRBV12-3 or TRBV12-4 with TRBJ1-6, with D hard to call. There are 16 residues in the CDR3. V was trimmed by 2 bases and J by 0 bases, leaving 8 bases between them.